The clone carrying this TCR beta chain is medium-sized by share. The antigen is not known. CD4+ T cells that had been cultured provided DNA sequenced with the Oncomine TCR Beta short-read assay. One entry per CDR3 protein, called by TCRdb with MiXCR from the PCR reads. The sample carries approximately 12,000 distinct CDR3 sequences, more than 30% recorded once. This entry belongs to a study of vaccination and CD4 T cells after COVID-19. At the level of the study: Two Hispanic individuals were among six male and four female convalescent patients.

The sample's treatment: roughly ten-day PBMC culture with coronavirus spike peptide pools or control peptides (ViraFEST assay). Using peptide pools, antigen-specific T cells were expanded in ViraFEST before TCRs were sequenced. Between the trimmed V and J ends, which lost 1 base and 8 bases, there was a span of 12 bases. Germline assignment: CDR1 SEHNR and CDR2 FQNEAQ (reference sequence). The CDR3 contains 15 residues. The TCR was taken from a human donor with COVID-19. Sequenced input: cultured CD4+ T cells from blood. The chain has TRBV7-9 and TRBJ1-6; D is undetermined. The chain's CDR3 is CASSLGGSGDSPLHF. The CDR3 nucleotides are TGTGCCAGCAGCTTAGGCGGGTCCGGAGATTCACCCCTCCACTTT.